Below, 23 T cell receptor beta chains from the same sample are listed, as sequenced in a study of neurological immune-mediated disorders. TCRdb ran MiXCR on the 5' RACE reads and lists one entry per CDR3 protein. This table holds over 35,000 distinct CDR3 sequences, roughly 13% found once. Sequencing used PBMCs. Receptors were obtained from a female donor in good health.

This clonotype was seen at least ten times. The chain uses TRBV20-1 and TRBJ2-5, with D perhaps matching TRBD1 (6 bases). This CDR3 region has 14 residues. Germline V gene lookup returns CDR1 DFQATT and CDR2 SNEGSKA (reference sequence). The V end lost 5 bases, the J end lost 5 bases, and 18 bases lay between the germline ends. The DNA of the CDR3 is TGCAGTGCTCCCATACAGGGCCCTCGGGAGACCCAGTACTTC. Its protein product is CSAPIQGPRETQYF.

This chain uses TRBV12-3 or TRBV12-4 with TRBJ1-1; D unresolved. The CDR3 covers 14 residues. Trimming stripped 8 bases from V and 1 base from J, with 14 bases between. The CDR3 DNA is TGTGCCAGCGGCTTGTACGGTGCGAACACTGAAGCTTTCTTT. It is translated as CASGLYGANTEAFF.

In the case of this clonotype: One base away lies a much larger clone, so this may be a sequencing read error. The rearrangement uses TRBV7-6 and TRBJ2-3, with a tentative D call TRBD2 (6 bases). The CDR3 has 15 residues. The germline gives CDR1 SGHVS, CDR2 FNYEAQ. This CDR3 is CANSTRDSPTDTQYF. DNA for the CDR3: TGTGCCAACAGCACCCGGGACTCACCCACAGATACGCAGTATTTT.

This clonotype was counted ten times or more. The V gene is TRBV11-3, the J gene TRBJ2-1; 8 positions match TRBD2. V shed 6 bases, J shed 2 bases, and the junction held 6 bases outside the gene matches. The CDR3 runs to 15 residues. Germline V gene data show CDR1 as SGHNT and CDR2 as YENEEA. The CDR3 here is CASRRGLEAYNEQFF. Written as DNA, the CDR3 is TGTGCCAGCAGGCGGGGACTAGAGGCCTACAATGAGCAGTTCTTC. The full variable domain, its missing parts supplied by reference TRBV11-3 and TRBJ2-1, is EAGVVQSPRYKIIEKKQPVAFWCNPISGHNTLYWYLQNLGQGPELLIRYENEEAVDDSQLPKDRFSAERLKGVDSTLKIQPAELGDSAVYLCASRRGLEAYNEQFFGPGTRLTVL.

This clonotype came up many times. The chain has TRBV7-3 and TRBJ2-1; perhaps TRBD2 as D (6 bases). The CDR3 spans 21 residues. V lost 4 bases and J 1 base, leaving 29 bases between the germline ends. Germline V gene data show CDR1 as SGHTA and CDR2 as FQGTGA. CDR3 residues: CASSSNSPGAKRERSYNEQFF. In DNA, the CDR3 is TGTGCCAGCAGCTCCAATTCCCCCGGGGCGAAACGGGAGAGGTCCTACAATGAGCAGTTCTTC. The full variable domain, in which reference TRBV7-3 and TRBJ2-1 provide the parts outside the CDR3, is GAGVSQTPSNKVTEKGKYVELRCDPISGHTALYWYRQSLGQGPEFLIYFQGTGAADDSGLPNDRFFAVRPEGSVSTLKIQRTERGDSAVYLCASSSNSPGAKRERSYNEQFFGPGTRLTVL.

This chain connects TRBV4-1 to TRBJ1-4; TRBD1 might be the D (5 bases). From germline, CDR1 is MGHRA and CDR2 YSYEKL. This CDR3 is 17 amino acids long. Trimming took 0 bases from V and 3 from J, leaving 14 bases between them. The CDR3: CASSQDSPGQSNEKLFF. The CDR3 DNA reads TGCGCCAGCAGCCAAGATTCCCCCGGACAATCTAATGAAAAACTGTTTTTT.

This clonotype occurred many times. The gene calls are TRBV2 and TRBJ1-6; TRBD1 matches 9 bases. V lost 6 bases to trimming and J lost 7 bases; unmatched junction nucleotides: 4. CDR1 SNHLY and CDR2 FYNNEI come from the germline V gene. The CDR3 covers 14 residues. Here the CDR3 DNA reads TGTGCCAGCAGCGGGACAGGGATGAATTCACCCCTCCACTTT. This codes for CASSGTGMNSPLHF.

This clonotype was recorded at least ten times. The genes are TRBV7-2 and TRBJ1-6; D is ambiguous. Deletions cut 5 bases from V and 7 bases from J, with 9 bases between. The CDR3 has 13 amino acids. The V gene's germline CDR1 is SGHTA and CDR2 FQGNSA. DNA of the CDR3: TGTGCCAGCAGCCGGGCCCCAAATTCACCCCTCCACTTT. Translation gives CASSRAPNSPLHF.

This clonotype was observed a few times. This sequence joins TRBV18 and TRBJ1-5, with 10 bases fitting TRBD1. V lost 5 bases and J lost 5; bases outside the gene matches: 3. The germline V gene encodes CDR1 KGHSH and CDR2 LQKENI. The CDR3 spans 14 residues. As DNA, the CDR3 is TGTGCCAGCTCAACGACAGGGGGCCATCAGCCCCAGCATTTT. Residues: CASSTTGGHQPQHF.

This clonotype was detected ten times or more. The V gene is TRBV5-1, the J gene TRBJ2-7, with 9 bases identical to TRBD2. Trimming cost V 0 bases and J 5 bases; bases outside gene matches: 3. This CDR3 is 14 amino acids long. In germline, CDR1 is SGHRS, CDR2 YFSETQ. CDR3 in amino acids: CASSLEAGGHEQYF. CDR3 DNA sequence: TGCGCCAGCAGCTTGGAAGCGGGAGGACACGAGCAGTACTTC.

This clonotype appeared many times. The chain's CDR3 is CASSFGLAGGGYEQYF. DNA for the CDR3: TGCGCCAGCAGCTTTGGACTAGCGGGAGGCGGCTACGAGCAGTACTTC. The chain links TRBV5-1 to TRBJ2-7, with 14 bases identical to TRBD2. Germline V gives CDR1 SGHRS, CDR2 YFSETQ. V trimming: 2 bases; J trimming: 3 bases; junction bases outside the gene matches: 4. The CDR3 has 16 amino acids. Looking up the rest from reference TRBV5-1 and TRBJ2-7 gives the full variable domain: KAGVTQTPRYLIKTRGQQVTLSCSPISGHRSVSWYQQTPGQGLQFLFEYFSETQRNKGNFPGRFSGRQFSNSRSEMNVSTLELGDSALYLCASSFGLAGGGYEQYFGPGTRLTVT.

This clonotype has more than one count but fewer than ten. The CDR3 DNA reads as TGTGCCAGCAGCTTAGCTGGACTAGCGAGACAGTTCTTC. Its translation: CASSLAGLARQFF. The chain uses TRBV11-1 and TRBJ2-1, with 9 bases that match TRBD2. The germline gives CDR1 SGHAT, CDR2 FQDESV (reference sequence). The CDR3 length is 13 residues. V lost 0 bases to trimming and J lost 13 bases; unmatched junction nucleotides: 4.

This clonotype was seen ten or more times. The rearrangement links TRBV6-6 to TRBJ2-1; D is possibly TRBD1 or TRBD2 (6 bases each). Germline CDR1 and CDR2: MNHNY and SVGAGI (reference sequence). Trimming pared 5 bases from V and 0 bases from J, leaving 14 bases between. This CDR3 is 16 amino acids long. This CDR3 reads CASSTTGGGSYNEQFF. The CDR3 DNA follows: TGTGCCAGCAGTACCACCGGGGGCGGCTCCTACAATGAGCAGTTCTTC.

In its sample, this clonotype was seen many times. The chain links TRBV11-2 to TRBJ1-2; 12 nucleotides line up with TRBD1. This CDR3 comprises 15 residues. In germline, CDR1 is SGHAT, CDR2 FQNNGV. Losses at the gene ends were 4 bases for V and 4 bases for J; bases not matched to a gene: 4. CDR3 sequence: CASSSGTGGVYGYTF. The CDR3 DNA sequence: TGTGCCAGCAGCTCCGGGACAGGGGGCGTCTATGGCTACACCTTC.

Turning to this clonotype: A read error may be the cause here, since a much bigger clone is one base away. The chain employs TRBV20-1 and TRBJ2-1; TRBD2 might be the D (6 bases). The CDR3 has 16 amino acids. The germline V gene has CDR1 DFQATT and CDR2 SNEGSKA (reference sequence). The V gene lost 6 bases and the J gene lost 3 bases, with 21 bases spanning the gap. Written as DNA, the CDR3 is TGCAGTGCGATAGCTAGCAGGATGGGGGGCTACAATGAGCAGTTCTTC. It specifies CSAIASRMGGYNEQFF.

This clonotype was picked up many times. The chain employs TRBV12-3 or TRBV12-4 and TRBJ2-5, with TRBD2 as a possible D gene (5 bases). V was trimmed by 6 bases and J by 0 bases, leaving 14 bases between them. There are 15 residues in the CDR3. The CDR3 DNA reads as TGTGCCAGCAGCCCCGGGAACAACAACCAAGAGACCCAGTACTTC. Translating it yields CASSPGNNNQETQYF.

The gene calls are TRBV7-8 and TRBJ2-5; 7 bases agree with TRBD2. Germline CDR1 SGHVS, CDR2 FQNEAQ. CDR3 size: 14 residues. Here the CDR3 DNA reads TGTGTCAGAACCCCCAGCGGGACCCAAGAGACCCAGTACTTC. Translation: CVRTPSGTQETQYF.

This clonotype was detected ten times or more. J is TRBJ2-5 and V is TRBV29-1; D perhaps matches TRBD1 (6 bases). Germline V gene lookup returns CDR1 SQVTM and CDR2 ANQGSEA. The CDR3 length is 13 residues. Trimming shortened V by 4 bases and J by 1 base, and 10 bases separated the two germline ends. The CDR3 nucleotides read TGCAGCGTTGGGCAGGGGTCCCAAGAGACCCAGTACTTC. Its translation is CSVGQGSQETQYF.

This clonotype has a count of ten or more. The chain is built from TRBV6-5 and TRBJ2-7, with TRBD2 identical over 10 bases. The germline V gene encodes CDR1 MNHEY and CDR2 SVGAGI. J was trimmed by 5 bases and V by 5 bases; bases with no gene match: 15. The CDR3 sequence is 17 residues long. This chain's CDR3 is CASSRGTLGTSDNEQYF. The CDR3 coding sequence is TGTGCCAGCAGTCGCGGGACTCTTGGGACTAGCGACAACGAGCAGTACTTC.

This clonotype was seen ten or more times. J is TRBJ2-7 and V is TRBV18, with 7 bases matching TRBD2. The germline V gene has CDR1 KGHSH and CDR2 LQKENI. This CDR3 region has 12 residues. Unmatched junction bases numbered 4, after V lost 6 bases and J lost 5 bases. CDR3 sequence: CASSLLADEQYF. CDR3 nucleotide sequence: TGTGCCAGCTCTCTTCTAGCGGACGAGCAGTACTTC.

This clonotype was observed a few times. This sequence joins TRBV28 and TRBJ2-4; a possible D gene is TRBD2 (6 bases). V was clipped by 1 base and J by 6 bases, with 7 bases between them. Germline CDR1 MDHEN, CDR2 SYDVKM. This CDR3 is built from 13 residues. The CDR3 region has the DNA TGTGCCAGCAGTTTATCAGCGGGAAACATTCAGTACTTC. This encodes CASSLSAGNIQYF.

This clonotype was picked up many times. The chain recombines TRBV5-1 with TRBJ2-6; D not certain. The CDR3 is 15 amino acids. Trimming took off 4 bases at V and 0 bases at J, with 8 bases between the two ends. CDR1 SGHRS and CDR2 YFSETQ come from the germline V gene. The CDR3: CASSLGYSGANVLTF. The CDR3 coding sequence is TGCGCCAGCAGCCTAGGCTACTCTGGGGCCAACGTCCTGACTTTC.

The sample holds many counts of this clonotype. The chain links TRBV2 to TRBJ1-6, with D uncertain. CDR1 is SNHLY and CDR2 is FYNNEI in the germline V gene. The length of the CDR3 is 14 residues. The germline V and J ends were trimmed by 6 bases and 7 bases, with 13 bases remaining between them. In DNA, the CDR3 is TGTGCCAGCAGCGTCTCGCGAGTGAATTCACCCCTCCACTTT. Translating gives CASSVSRVNSPLHF.